What follows are 5 T cell receptor beta chains derived from one specimen sequenced in a study of T cells in Graves' hyperthyroidism and ophthalmopathy. Amplification of TCR beta CDR3 regions was performed using RNA transcripts as template. The HTBI primer set drove a first-round RT-PCR of the TCR CDR3. Via MiXCR, TCRdb re-called the multiplex PCR reads, giving one row per CDR3 protein. In the table there are under 800,000 distinct CDR3 sequences, around 13% of which are singletons. The sequencing sample was made of blood. The source is a woman aged 18-29 years with Graves' hyperthyroidism.

The V and J genes are TRBV29-1 and TRBJ2-5, with no clear D. Germline V gene lookup returns CDR1 SQVTM and CDR2 ANQGSEA. Trimming removed 3 bases from V and 1 base from J, with 6 bases in between. The CDR3 has 12 residues. CDR3 sequence (DNA): TGCAGCGTTGACGTTAGCCAAGAGACCCAGTACTTC. This encodes CSVDVSQETQYF.

The gene calls are TRBV7-2 and TRBJ1-1; D gene unclear. Trimming removed 10 bases from V and 1 base from J, with 13 bases in between. Germline CDR1 SGHTA, CDR2 FQGNSA. The CDR3 consists of 13 residues. This chain's CDR3 is CATQRESNTEAFF. DNA of the CDR3: TGTGCCACCCAGCGGGAGTCGAACACTGAAGCTTTCTTT.

In this sample, this clonotype turned up a few times. The chain couples TRBV20-1 to TRBJ1-2; 7 nucleotides align to TRBD1. The trim removed 0 bases at V and 4 bases at J, leaving 5 bases unmatched. CDR1 is DFQATT, CDR2 SNEGSKA, per germline (reference sequence). The CDR3 loop spans 14 amino acids. The CDR3 DNA reads TGCAGTGCTAGAGATCCCCGGGACAGCTATGGCTACACCTTC. Amino acid sequence: CSARDPRDSYGYTF.

Many counts were recorded for this clonotype. J is TRBJ2-1 and V is TRBV30; TRBD2 aligns across 9 bases. Trimming removed 2 bases from V and 6 bases from J; junction bases left unmatched: 8. Germline V gives CDR1 GTSNPN, CDR2 SVGIG (reference sequence). The CDR3 extends over 15 amino acids. Written as DNA, the CDR3 is TGTGCCTGGAGTCGAGGACTAGCGAGGCGCAATGAGCAGTTCTTC. Protein sequence: CAWSRGLARRNEQFF.

This clonotype was counted at least ten times. The gene calls are TRBV7-9 and TRBJ2-1, with 9 bases aligning to TRBD2. This CDR3 comprises 16 residues. Trimming at V came to 5 bases and at J to 3 bases, leaving 8 bases not matched to a gene. The germline gives CDR1 SEHNR, CDR2 FQNEAQ (reference sequence). The chain's CDR3 is CASSPISGRYYNEQFF. The CDR3 DNA reads TGTGCCAGCAGCCCGATAAGCGGGAGGTACTACAATGAGCAGTTCTTC.